The 14 T cell receptor beta chains below all came from one sample that was sequenced in a study of shared clonotypes between healthy human individuals. Some clones are missing from TCRdb's copy, which holds only in-frame ones; the method was immunoSEQ multiplex PCR. This sample has 2 million or so clones; over 85% occur once, and the top ten carry about 0.13%. Sequencing was done on a sample of naive CD4+ T cells sorted from blood. Subset reported: CD45RA+ positively selected. These receptors were taken from a man aged 18 to 35 in good health.

V usage is TRBV19 and J usage is TRBJ1-1, with 7 bases matching TRBD1. The CDR3 has 15 amino acids. V trimming: 4 bases; J trimming: 0 bases; junction bases outside the gene matches: 5. Germline loops: CDR1 LNHDA, CDR2 SQIVND (reference sequence). In DNA, the CDR3 is TGTGCCAGTAGTACCCTCGGGACAGTGAACACTGAAGCTTTCTTT. Encoded protein: CASSTLGTVNTEAFF.

This chain uses TRBV5-1 with TRBJ2-7, with D hard to call. Germline CDR1 reads SGHRS; CDR2 reads YFSETQ. V lost 0 bases and J 6 bases, leaving 7 bases between the germline ends. CDR3 length equals 12 residues. In DNA form, the CDR3 reads TGCGCCAGCAGCTTGGCAGGCCCCGAGCAGTACTTC. It yields the protein CASSLAGPEQYF.

V usage is TRBV7-2 and J usage is TRBJ2-7; D is undetermined. Germline CDR1 reads SGHTA; CDR2 reads FQGNSA. CDR3 length equals 14 residues. The V end lost 2 bases, the J end lost 6 bases, and 14 bases lay between the germline ends. CDR3 protein: CASSLSSEVGEQYF. In DNA form, the CDR3 reads TGTGCCAGCAGCTTAAGCTCGGAAGTCGGCGAGCAGTACTTC.

The genes are TRBV28 and TRBJ1-6; 8 nucleotides agree with TRBD1. Germline loops: CDR1 MDHEN, CDR2 SYDVKM. After removal of 4 bases from V and 8 bases from J, the junction contained 7 bases not matched to a gene. The CDR3 sequence is 15 residues long. The CDR3 region is CASSSGQGVYSPLHF. CDR3 in DNA: TGTGCCAGCAGTTCCGGACAGGGCGTCTATTCACCCCTCCACTTT.

V and J are TRBV4-1 and TRBJ2-3; possibly TRBD2 for D (5 bases). The V and J ends lost 0 bases and 8 bases respectively, with 12 bases between them. The CDR3 covers 14 residues. Germline values: CDR1 MGHRA, CDR2 YSYEKL. CDR3 region: CASSQDSGKGTQYF. CDR3 sequence (DNA): TGCGCCAGCAGCCAAGATTCGGGGAAGGGTACGCAGTATTTT.

The V call is TRBV10-3, the J call TRBJ2-3; D ambiguous. The V end lost 3 bases, the J end lost 1 base, and 11 bases lay between the germline ends. The CDR3 is 15 residues long. The germline gives CDR1 ENHRY, CDR2 SYGVKD. The CDR3 spells CAISDGPAGTDTQYF. CDR3 bases: TGTGCCATCAGTGACGGACCGGCGGGCACAGATACGCAGTATTTT.

This clone was counted a single time. A much larger clonotype is one base distant, so this may be a read error. The CDR3 loop is CASSQANTGELFF. CDR3 DNA: TGTGCCAGCAGCCAGGCGAACACCGGGGAGCTGTTTTTT. The chain has TRBV2 and TRBJ2-2; no firm D call. The CDR3 runs 13 residues. Germline CDR1 and CDR2: SNHLY and FYNNEI. Trimming removed 6 bases from V and 0 bases from J, with 5 bases in between.

The V and J genes are TRBV29-1 and TRBJ2-2; TRBD2 aligns across 7 bases. Germline values: CDR1 SQVTM, CDR2 ANQGSEA. The V segment lost 3 bases and the J segment 3 bases; nucleotides outside the gene matches: 1. The CDR3 has 13 residues. The CDR3 spells CSVEGGYTGELFF. In DNA form, the CDR3 reads TGCAGCGTTGAGGGAGGGTACACCGGGGAGCTGTTTTTT.

The chain combines TRBV5-5 with TRBJ1-6; unclear D gene. CDR1 and CDR2 from the germline V gene are SGHKS and YYEKEE (reference sequence). This CDR3 is 16 amino acids long. V lost 0 bases, J lost 0 bases, and 7 bases lay in between. DNA for the CDR3: TGTGCCAGCAGCTTGGCCCTTCACTCCTATAATTCACCCCTCCACTTT. This codes for CASSLALHSYNSPLHF.

The chain couples TRBV4-3 to TRBJ2-1; 7 nucleotides align to TRBD2. The germline gives CDR1 LGHNA, CDR2 YSLEER. CDR3 length: 15 amino acids. The trim removed 1 base at V and 6 bases at J, leaving 6 bases unmatched. CDR3 loop: CASSQVDGGSNEQFF. In nucleotides, the CDR3 is TGCGCCAGCAGCCAAGTGGATGGCGGGAGCAATGAGCAGTTCTTC.

CDR3 bases: TGCGCCAGCAGCTTGGCACCCGGGATGGGAGACACCATATATTTT. Protein: CASSLAPGMGDTIYF. This chain links TRBV5-1 with TRBJ1-3; D gene ambiguous. CDR3 size: 15 residues. CDR1 is SGHRS and CDR2 is YFSETQ in the germline V gene. The V gene lost 0 bases and the J gene lost 8 bases, with 15 bases spanning the gap.

This CDR3 reads CASSLNPGAITEAFF. CDR3 nucleotides: TGTGCCAGCAGCTTAAATCCCGGGGCTATCACTGAAGCTTTCTTT. This sequence joins TRBV7-2 and TRBJ1-1, with D possibly being TRBD1 (5 bases). CDR3 size: 15 residues. Trimming left V 2 bases short and J 4 bases short, with 14 bases between. In germline, CDR1 is SGHTA, CDR2 FQGNSA. The full variable domain, completed using reference TRBV7-2 and TRBJ1-1, is GAGVSQSPSNKVTEKGKDVELRCDPISGHTALYWYRQSLGQGLEFLIYFQGNSAPDKSGLPSDRFSAERTGGSVSTLTIQRTQQEDSAVYLCASSLNPGAITEAFFGQGTRLTVV.

As for this clone: Other DNA sequences within the sample encode an identical CDR3. V usage is TRBV18 and J usage is TRBJ2-1; D not certain. Germline-derived CDR1 and CDR2 are KGHSH and LQKENI. Trimming took off 0 bases at V and 10 bases at J, with 7 bases between the two ends. The CDR3 totals 12 residues. The CDR3 region has the DNA TGTGCCAGCTCACCACCGAGCCGGGAGCAGTTCTTC. Translation gives CASSPPSREQFF.

Regarding this clone: The sample holds other DNA sequences that translate to the same CDR3. The chain has TRBV18 and TRBJ1-1; no clear D gene. The CDR3 spans 11 residues. Deletions cut 3 bases from V and 2 bases from J, with 1 base between. Germline loops: CDR1 KGHSH, CDR2 LQKENI. The CDR3 DNA sequence: TGTGCCAGCTCACCTAACACTGAAGCTTTCTTT. It is translated as CASSPNTEAFF. The full variable domain, in which reference TRBV18 and TRBJ1-1 provide the parts outside the CDR3, is NAGVMQNPRHLVRRRGQEARLRCSPMKGHSHVYWYRQLPEEGLKFMVYLQKENIIDESGMPKERFSAEFPKEGPSILRIQQVVRGDSAAYFCASSPNTEAFFGQGTRLTVV.